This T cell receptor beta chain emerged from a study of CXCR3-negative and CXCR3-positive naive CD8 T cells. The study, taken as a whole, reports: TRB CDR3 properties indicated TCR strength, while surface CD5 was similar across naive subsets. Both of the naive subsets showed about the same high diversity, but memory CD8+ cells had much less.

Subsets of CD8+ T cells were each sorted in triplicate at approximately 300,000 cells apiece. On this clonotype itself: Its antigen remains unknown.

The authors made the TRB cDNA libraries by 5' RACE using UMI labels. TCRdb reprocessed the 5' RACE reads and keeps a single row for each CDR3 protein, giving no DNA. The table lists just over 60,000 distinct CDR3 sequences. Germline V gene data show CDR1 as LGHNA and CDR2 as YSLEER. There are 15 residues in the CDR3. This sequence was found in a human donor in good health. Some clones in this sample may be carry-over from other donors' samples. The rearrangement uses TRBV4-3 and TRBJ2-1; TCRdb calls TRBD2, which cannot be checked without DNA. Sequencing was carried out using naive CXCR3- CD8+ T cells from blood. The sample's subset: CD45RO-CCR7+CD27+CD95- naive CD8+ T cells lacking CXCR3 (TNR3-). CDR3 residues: CASSQDSLAGNEQFF.